This T cell receptor beta chain was recorded in a study of blood T cell repertoires in COVID-19. As for the study in general: Spain, Italy and the United States supplied samples that represented acute and convalescent COVID-19. T cells, B-cell-depleted T cells, or PBMCs supplied cDNA or gDNA.

Per the original data handling: Scientists estimated how many nucleated cells there were by amplifying reference gene primers. Assay used: immunoSEQ multiplex PCR; TCRdb lists only in-frame clones, some missing. The DNA gave D and trimming, while V, J and clone size come from that table. The sample lists 200,000 to 300,000 clones, about 83% occurring once. Germline trimming cut 5 bases from V and 4 bases from J; bases unmatched to any gene: 3. The CDR3 consists of 13 residues. The germline gives CDR1 GTSNPN, CDR2 SVGIG (reference sequence). The sequencing sample was made of peripheral blood. This TCR was sampled from a human donor in a cohort sampled during active COVID-19. V gene TRBV30 combines with J gene TRBJ2-2; TRBD1 agrees at 8 bases. The CDR3 protein is CAWSTGVTGELFF. CDR3 in DNA: TGTGCCTGGTCGACAGGGGTCACCGGGGAGCTGTTTTTT.